The T cell receptor (beta chain) described here comes from a study of blood T cells in healthy people across ages. Study-wide findings and caveats: Estimates of diversity drawn from one million T cells were considered underestimates.

The CDR3 length is 17 residues. Germline CDR1 and CDR2: MNHEY and SVGEGT. Trimming stripped 2 bases from V and 6 bases from J, with 20 bases between. Primed by a sample-barcoded 5' primer and a J-beta primer mix, a second PCR proceeded for about 6 to 12 cycles. TCRdb analysed the 5' RACE reads with MiXCR anew, one entry per CDR3 protein. The sample contains roughly 640,000 distinct CDR3 sequences, 25% to 30% of which appear only once. About this clonotype: The antigen remains undetermined.

The chain joins TRBV6-2 or TRBV6-3 to TRBJ2-1; TRBD2 might be the D (6 bases). The sequencing sample was made of blood. This sequence was found in a woman aged 80 or older in good health. In nucleotides, the CDR3 is TGTGCCAGCAGTTACCGGGGGTGCCTCCAAAGGGGCAATGAGCAGTTCTTC. Its protein product is CASSYRGCLQRGNEQFF.